The entry that follows covers one T cell receptor (beta chain) sequence. What it binds is not known. Using its own MiXCR run on the 5' RACE reads, TCRdb lists one record per CDR3 protein. The sample shows around 590,000 distinct CDR3 sequences, 9% to 15% of them seen only once. This record belongs to a study of T cells after yellow fever vaccination. Regarding the study as a whole: Reappearance after the booster was observed for most primary-vaccination clones (96% CD4, over 70% CD8).

The CDR3 is 18 amino acids. The ends were cut back, 1 base at V and 2 bases at J, with 18 bases in the middle. This material consisted of PBMCs, taken on the day of the yellow fever booster vaccination. This sequence originates from a man under 40 who received the YFV17D yellow fever vaccine. This chain connects TRBV12-3 or TRBV12-4 to TRBJ2-4; D is tentatively TRBD1 or TRBD2 (5 bases each). The DNA of the CDR3 is TGTGCCAGCAGTTTAGTTTGGTTGAGGGGTGGGTCCAAAAACATTCAGTACTTC. It yields the protein CASSLVWLRGGSKNIQYF.